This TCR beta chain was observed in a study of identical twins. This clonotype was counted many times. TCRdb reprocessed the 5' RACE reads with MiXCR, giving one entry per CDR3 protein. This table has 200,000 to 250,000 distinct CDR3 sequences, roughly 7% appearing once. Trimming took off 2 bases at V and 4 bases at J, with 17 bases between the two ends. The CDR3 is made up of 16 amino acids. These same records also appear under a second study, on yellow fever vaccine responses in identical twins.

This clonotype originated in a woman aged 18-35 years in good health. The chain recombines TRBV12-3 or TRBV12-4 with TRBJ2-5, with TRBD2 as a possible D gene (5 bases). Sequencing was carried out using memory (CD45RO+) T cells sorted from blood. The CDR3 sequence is CASSLLAMGSRETQYF. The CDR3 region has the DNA TGTGCCAGCAGTTTATTGGCTATGGGGAGTCGAGAGACCCAGTACTTC.